This T cell receptor (beta chain) is drawn from a study of blood T cell repertoires in COVID-19. As for the study in general: Some COVID-19 samples were acute and others convalescent; all came from the United States, Italy and Spain. Sources were T cells, B-cell-depleted T cells, or PBMCs; the material itself was cDNA or gDNA.

Profiled with immunoSEQ multiplex PCR; TCRdb holds only in-frame clones, not every one. The sample lists roughly 260,000 clones; 75% to 90% were seen once. Trimming at V came to 3 bases and at J to 5 bases, leaving 3 bases not matched to a gene. The CDR3 extends over 14 amino acids. Germline V lookup: CDR1 MDHEN, CDR2 SYDVKM. Sample: PBMCs or T cells enriched from blood (not recorded which). The clonotype originates from a woman in her fifties or sixties who had recovered from COVID-19. The chain recombines TRBV28 with TRBJ2-3; TRBD2 aligns across 9 bases. The CDR3 DNA reads as TGTGCCAGCAGTTTCGGCGGGAGGGAAGATACGCAGTATTTT. Its protein is CASSFGGREDTQYF.